Sequencing of this T cell receptor (beta chain) was carried out in a study of blood T cell repertoires in COVID-19 (dated by TCRdb to between 2020 and 2021). About the study as a whole: Samples from collaborators originated in the United States, Italy and Spain and spanned both the acute and convalescent phases of COVID-19. Samples came from the ongoing ImmuneRACE study (first 160 participants) plus 1,254 subjects from 6 global collaborators. The repertoires were released in a freely available public database meant as a resource for research on the immune response to SARS-CoV-2. The sample metadata nearly always contained a de-identified subject ID, COVID-19 status, age in years and sex. The material from the prospective study consisted of cDNA or gDNA derived from T cells, B-cell-depleted T cells, or PBMCs. Where available, HLA class I and class II types were obtained from metadata supplied by the sample provider rather than from assay-based typing. Subjects who had been exposed to COVID-19, were actively infected with it, or had recovered from it provided the deeply sampled blood TCRbeta repertoires that made up the dataset. Results and caveats for the whole study, not just this receptor: The amount of clinical and demographic metadata varied by source and participant and was provided uncurated.

As encoded in the germline V gene (reference sequence), CDR1 is SGHNT while CDR2 is YYREEE. There are 16 amino acids in the CDR3, from cysteine to phenylalanine inclusive. Only the CDR3 DNA is retained, 48 bases long and in frame from the first base. Germline trimming amounts to 4 bases on V and 0 bases on J, with 7 as the count of junction bases outside the gene matches. A word on this clone: What this receptor recognizes is not known. Base quality data are lacking; no much larger clone is found one base away.

TCRbeta CDR3 regions were amplified from genomic DNA by means of the immunoSEQ Assay, a bias-controlled multiplex PCR. Turning to the authors' computational methods: Nucleated cell counts per sample were estimated from amplification of reference gene primers within the assay. To quantify the absolute abundance of each unique TCRbeta CDR3 rearrangement, sequence reads were collapsed and filtered. Productive Simpson clonality was computed per sample as the square root of Simpson's diversity index over productive rearrangements. Entries here come from immuneACCESS through TCRdb and include only in-frame sequences with V and J called. Some clones fail to appear in such tables; in the studies checked, an unresolved V gene covers under half of the shortfall, and the cause of the remainder is unknown. The V and J calls and clone size are taken from that table; D and trimming were inferred from the DNA. For this sample there are 88,000 or so clones; roughly 80% appear just once. In total, the top ten clones hold about 4.3% of the sample.

Each collaborating institution followed its own protocols to collect whole blood in K2EDTA tubes. For TCRbeta analysis, collaborators shipped samples in one of three forms: frozen whole blood, isolated PBMCs, or DNA extracted from either of those sample types. The sequenced sample was peripheral blood. Here the chain combines TRBV5-4 and TRBJ2-1, with 7 junctional bases fitting TRBD1. The source of this sequence is a man in his sixties with acute or convalescent COVID-19. The CDR3 protein sequence reads: CASSARQGVSYNEQFF. The DNA reads as follows: TGTGCCAGCAGCGCTAGACAGGGAGTCTCCTACAATGAGCAGTTCTTC.